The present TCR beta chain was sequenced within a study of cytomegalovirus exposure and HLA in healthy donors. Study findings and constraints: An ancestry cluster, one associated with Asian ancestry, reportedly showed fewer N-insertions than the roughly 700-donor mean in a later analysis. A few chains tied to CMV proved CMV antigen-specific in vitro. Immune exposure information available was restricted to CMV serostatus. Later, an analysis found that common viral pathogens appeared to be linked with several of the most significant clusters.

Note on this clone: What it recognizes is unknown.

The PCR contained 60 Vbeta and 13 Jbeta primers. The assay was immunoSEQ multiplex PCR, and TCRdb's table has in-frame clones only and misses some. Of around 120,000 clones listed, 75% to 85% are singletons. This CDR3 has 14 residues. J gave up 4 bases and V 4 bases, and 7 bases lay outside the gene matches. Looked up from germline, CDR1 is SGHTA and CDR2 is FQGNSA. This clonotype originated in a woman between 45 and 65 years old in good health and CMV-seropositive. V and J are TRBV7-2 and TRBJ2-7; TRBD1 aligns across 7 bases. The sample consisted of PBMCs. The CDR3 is CASSWRQGGYEQYF. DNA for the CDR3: TGTGCCAGCAGCTGGCGACAGGGTGGATACGAGCAGTACTTC. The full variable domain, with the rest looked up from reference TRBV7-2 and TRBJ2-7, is GAGVSQSPSNKVTEKGKDVELRCDPISGHTALYWYRQSLGQGLEFLIYFQGNSAPDKSGLPSDRFSAERTGGSVSTLTIQRTQQEDSAVYLCASSWRQGGYEQYFGPGTRLTVT.